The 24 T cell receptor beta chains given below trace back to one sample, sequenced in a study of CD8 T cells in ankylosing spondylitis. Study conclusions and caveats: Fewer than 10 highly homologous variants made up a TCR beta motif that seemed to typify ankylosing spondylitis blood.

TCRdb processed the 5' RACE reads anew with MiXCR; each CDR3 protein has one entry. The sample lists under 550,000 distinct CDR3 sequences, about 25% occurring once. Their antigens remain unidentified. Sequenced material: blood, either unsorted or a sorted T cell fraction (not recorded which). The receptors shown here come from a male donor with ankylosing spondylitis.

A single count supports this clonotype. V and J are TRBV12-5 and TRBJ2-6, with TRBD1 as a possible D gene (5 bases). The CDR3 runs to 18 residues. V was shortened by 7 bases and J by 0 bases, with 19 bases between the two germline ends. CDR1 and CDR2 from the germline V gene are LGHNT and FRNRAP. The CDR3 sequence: CASALDATASSGANVLTF. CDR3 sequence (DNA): TGTGCTAGTGCCCTCGACGCGACAGCGAGCTCTGGGGCCAACGTCCTGACTTTC.

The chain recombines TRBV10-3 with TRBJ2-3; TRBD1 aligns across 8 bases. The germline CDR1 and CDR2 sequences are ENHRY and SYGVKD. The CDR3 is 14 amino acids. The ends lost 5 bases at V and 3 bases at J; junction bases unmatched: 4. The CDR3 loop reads CAISLGTGTDTQYF. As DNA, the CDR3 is TGTGCCATCAGTCTCGGGACAGGAACAGATACGCAGTATTTT.

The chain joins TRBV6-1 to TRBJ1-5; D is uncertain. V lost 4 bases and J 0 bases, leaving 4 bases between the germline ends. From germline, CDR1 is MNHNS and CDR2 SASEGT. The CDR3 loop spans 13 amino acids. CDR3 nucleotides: TGTGCCAGCAGTGCCAGTAGCAATCAGCCCCAGCATTTT. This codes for CASSASSNQPQHF.

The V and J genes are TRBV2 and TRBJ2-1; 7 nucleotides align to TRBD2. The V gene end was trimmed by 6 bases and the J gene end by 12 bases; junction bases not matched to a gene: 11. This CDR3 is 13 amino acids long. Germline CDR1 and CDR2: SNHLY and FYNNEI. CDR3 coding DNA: TGTGCCAGCAGGGATGGACTAGTCGGTACGCAGTTCTTC. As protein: CASRDGLVGTQFF.

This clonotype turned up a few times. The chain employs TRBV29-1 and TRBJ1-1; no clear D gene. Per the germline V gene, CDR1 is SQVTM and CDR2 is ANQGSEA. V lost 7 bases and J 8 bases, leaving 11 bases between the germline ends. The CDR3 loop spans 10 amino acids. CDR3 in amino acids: CSGSTAEAFF. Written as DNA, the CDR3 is TGCAGCGGATCTACAGCGGAAGCTTTCTTT.

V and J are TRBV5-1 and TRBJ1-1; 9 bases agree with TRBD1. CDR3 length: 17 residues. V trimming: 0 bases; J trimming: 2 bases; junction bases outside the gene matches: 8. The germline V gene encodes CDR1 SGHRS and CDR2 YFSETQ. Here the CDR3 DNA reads TGCGCCAGCAGCTTGGAAGGACAGGGGAGGGGAAACACTGAAGCTTTCTTT. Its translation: CASSLEGQGRGNTEAFF.

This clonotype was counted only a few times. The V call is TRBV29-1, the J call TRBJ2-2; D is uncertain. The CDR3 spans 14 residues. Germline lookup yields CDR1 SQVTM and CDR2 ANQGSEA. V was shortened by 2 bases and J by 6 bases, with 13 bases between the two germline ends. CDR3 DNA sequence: TGCAGCGTTGAAAAGGGATTTGGAGCCGGGGAGCTGTTTTTT. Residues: CSVEKGFGAGELFF.

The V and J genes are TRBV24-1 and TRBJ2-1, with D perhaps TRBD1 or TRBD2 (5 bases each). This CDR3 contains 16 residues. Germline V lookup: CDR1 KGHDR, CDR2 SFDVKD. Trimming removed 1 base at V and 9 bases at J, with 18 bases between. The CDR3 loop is CATSDFPGPSGGEQFF. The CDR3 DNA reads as TGTGCCACCAGTGATTTTCCGGGACCCTCCGGCGGTGAGCAGTTCTTC.

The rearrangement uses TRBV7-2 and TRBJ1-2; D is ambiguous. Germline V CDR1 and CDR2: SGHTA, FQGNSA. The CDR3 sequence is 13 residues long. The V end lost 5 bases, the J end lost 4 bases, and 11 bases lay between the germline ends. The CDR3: CASSPLHLYGYTF. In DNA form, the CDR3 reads TGTGCCAGCAGCCCACTGCATCTCTATGGCTACACCTTC.

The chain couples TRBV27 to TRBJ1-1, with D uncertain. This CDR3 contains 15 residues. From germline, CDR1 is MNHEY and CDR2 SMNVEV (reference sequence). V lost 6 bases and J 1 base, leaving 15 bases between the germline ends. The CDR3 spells CASRETWLGNTEAFF. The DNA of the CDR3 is TGTGCCAGCAGAGAGACCTGGCTGGGGAACACTGAAGCTTTCTTT.

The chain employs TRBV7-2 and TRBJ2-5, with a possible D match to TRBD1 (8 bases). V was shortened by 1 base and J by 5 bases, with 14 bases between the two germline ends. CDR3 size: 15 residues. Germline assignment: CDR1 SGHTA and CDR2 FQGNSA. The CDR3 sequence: CASSLESQGGETQYF. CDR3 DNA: TGTGCCAGCAGCTTAGAATCACAGGGGGGGGAGACCCAGTACTTC.

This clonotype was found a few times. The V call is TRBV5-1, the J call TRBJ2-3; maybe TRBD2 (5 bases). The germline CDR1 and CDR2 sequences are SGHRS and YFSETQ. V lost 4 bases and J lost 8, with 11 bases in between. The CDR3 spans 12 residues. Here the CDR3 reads CASSPGEGTQYF. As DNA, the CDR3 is TGCGCCAGCAGCCCTGGTGAGGGTACGCAGTATTTT. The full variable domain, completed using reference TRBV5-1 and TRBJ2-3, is KAGVTQTPRYLIKTRGQQVTLSCSPISGHRSVSWYQQTPGQGLQFLFEYFSETQRNKGNFPGRFSGRQFSNSRSEMNVSTLELGDSALYLCASSPGEGTQYFGPGTRLTVL.

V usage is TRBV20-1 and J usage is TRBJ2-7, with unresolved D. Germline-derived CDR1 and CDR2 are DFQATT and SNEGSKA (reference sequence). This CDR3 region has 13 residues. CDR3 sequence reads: CSARGVAALATFV. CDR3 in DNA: TGCAGTGCTAGAGGGGTCGCGGCCCTCGCTACCTTCGTC.

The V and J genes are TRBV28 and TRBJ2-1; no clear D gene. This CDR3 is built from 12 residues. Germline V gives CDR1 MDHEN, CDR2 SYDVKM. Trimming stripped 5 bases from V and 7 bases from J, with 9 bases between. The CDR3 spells CASSPTLNEQFF. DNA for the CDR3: TGTGCCAGCAGTCCTACTCTTAATGAGCAGTTCTTC.

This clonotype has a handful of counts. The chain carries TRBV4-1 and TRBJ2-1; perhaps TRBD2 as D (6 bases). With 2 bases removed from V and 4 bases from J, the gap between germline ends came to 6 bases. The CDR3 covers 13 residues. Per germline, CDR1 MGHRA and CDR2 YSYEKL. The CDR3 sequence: CASSQLAYNEQFF. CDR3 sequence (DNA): TGCGCCAGCAGCCAACTAGCGTACAATGAGCAGTTCTTC.

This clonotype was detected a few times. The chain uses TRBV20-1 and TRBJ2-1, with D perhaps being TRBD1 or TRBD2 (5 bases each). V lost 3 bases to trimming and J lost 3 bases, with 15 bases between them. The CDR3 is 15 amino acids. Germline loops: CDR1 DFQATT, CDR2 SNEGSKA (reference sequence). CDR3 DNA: TGCAGTGCTAGTGGGGGTCTAGAACGCTACAATGAGCAGTTCTTC. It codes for CSASGGLERYNEQFF.

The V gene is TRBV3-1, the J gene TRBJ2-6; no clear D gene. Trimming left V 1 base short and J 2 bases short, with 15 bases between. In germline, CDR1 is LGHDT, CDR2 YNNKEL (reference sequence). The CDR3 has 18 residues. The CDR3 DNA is TGTGCCAGCAGCCAAGGGCCTCTCAACGTAGCTGGGGCCAACGTCCTGACTTTC. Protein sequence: CASSQGPLNVAGANVLTF.

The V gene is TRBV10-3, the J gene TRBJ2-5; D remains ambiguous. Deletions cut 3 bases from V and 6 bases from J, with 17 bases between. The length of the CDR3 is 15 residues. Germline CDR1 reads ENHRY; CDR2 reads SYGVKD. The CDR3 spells CAISEEGHTVKTQYF. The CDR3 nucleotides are TGTGCCATCAGTGAAGAAGGCCATACGGTAAAGACCCAGTACTTC.

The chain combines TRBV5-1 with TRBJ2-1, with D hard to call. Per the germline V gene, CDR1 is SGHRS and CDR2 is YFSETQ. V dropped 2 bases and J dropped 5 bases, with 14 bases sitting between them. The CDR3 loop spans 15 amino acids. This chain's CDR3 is CASSLTVVPNNEQFF. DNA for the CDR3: TGCGCCAGCAGCTTAACAGTGGTACCCAACAATGAGCAGTTCTTC.

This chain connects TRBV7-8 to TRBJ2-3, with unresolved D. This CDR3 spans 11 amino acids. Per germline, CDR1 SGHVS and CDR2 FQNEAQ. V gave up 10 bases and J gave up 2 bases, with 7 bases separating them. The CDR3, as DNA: TGTGCCACCCAGTACACAGATACGCAGTATTTT. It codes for CATQYTDTQYF.

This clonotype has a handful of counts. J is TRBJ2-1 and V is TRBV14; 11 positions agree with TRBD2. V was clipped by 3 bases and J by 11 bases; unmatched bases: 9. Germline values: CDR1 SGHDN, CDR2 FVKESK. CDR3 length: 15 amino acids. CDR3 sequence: CASSQASGGSMKQFF. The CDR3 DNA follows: TGTGCCAGCAGCCAGGCTAGCGGGGGGTCAATGAAGCAGTTCTTC.

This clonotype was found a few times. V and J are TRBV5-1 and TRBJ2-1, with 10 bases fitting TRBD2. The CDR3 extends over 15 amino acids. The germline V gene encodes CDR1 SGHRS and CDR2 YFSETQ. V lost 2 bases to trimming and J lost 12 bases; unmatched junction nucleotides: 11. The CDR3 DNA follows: TGCGCCAGCAGCTTACAACTAGCGGGACATAGCGGGCAGTTCTTC. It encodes CASSLQLAGHSGQFF.

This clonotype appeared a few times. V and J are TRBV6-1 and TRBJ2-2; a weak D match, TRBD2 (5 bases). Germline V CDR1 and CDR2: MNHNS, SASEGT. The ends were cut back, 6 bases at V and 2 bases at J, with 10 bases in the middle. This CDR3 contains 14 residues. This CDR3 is CASRALANTGELFF. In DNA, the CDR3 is TGTGCCAGCAGGGCTCTAGCTAACACCGGGGAGCTGTTTTTT.

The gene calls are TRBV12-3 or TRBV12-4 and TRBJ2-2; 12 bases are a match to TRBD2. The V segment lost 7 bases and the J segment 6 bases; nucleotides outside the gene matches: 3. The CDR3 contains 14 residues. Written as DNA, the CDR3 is TGTGCCAGCAACCTAGCGGGAGGGCCCGGGGAGCTGTTTTTT. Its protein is CASNLAGGPGELFF.